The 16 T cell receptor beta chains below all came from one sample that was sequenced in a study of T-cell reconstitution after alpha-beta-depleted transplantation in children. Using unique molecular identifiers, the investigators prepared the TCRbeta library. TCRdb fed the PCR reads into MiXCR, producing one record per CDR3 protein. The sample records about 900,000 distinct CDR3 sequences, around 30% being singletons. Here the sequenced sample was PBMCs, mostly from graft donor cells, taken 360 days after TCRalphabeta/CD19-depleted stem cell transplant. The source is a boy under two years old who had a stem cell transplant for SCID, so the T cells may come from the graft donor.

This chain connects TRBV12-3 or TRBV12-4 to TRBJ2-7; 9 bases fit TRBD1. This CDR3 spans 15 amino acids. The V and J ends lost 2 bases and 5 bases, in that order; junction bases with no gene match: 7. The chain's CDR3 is CASSLRGTGRNEQYF. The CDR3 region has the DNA TGTGCCAGCAGTTTAAGGGGGACAGGGCGCAACGAGCAGTACTTC.

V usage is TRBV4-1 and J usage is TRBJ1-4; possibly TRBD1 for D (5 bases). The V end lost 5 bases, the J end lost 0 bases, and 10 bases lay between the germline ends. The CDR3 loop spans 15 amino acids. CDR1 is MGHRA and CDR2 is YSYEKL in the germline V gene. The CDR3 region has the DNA TGCGCCAGCAGCATCCGACAGCCAACTAATGAAAAACTGTTTTTT. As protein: CASSIRQPTNEKLFF.

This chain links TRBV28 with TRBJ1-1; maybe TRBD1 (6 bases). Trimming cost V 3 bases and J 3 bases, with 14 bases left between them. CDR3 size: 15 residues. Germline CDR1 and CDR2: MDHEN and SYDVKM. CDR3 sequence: CASSFATGGDTEAFF. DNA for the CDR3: TGTGCCAGCAGTTTCGCGACAGGAGGGGACACTGAAGCTTTCTTT. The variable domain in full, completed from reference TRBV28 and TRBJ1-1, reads DVKVTQSSRYLVKRTGEKVFLECVQDMDHENMFWYRQDPGLGLRLIYFSYDVKMKEKGDIPEGYSVSREKKERFSLILESASTNQTSMYLCASSFATGGDTEAFFGQGTRLTVV.

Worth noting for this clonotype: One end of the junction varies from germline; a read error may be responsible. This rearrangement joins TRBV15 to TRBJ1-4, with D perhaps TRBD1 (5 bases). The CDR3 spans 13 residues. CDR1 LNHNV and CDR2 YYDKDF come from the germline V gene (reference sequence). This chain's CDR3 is CATSREGTWGLAF. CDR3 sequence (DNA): TGTGCCACCAGCAGAGAAGGAACGTGGGGCTTGGCTTTT. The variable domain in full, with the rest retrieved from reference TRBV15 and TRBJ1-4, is DAMVIQNPRYQVTQFGKPVTLSCSQTLNHNVMYWYQQKSSQAPKLLFHYYDKDFNNEADTPDNFQSRRPNTSFCFLDIRSPGLGDTAMYLCATSREGTWGLAFGSGTQLSVL.

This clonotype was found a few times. The DNA for the CDR3 is TGCGCCAGCAGCGGACAGGGCTATGGCTACACCTTC. Translated, it gives CASSGQGYGYTF. V gene TRBV5-1 combines with J gene TRBJ1-2; 8 bases are a match to TRBD1. Germline V gene sequence: CDR1 SGHRS, CDR2 YFSETQ. Unmatched junction bases numbered 0, after V lost 4 bases and J lost 4 bases. The CDR3 has 12 residues.

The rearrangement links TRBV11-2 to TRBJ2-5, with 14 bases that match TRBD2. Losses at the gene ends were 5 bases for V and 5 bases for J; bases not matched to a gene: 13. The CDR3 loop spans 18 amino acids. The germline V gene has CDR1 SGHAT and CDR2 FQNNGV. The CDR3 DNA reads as TGTGCCAGCAGCATGTCGACCGGGACTAGCGGGGGAAGGGAGACCCAGTACTTC. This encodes CASSMSTGTSGGRETQYF. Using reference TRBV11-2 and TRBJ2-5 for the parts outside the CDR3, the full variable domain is EAGVAQSPRYKIIEKRQSVAFWCNPISGHATLYWYQQILGQGPKLLIQFQNNGVVDDSQLPKDRFSAERLKGVDSTLKIQPAKLEDSAVYLCASSMSTGTSGGRETQYFGPGTRLLVL.

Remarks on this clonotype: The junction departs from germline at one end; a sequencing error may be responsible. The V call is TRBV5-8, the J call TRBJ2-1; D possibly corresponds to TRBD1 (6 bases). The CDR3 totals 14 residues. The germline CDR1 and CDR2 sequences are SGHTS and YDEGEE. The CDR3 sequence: CAISPGVGAEKGFF. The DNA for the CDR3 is TGTGCCATCAGCCCTGGGGTGGGGGCCGAGAAGGGTTTCTTC.

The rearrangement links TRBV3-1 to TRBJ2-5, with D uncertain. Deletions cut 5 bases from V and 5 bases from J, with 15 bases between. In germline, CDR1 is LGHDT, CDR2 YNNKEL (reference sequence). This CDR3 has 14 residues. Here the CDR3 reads CASSNGPVWETQYF. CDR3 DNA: TGTGCCAGCAGCAACGGACCGGTCTGGGAGACCCAGTACTTC.

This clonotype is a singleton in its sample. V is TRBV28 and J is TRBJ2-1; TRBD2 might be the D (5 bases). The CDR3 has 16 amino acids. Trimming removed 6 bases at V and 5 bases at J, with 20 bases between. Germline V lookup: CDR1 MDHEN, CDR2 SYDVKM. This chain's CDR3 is CASSRPDFTANNEQFF. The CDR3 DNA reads TGTGCCAGCAGCCGACCGGACTTTACAGCGAACAATGAGCAGTTCTTC.

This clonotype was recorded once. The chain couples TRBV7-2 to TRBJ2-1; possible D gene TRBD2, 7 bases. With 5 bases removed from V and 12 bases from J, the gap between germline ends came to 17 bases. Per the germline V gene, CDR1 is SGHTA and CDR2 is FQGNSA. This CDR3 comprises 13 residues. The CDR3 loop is CASSPGGAQGQFF. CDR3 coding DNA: TGTGCCAGCAGCCCTGGGGGGGCCCAAGGGCAGTTCTTC.

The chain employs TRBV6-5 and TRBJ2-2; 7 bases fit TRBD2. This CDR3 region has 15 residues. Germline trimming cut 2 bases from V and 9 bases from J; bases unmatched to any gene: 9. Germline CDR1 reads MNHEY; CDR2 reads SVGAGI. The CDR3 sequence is CASSYGGVKARELFF. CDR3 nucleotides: TGTGCCAGCAGTTACGGGGGGGTAAAGGCCAGGGAGCTGTTTTTT.

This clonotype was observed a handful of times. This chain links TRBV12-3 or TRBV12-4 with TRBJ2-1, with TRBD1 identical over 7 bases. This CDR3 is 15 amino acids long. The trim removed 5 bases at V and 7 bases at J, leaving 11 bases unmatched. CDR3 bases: TGTGCCAGCAGTCCTACAGGGGACCCCGGGAATGAGCAGTTCTTC. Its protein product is CASSPTGDPGNEQFF.

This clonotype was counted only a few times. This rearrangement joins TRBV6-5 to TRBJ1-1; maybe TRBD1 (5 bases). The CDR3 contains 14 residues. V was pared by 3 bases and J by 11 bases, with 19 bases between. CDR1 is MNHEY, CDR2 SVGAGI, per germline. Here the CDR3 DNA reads TGTGCCAGCAGTTATGGGACGCCGGGGGTTGGGGCTTTCTTT. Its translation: CASSYGTPGVGAFF.

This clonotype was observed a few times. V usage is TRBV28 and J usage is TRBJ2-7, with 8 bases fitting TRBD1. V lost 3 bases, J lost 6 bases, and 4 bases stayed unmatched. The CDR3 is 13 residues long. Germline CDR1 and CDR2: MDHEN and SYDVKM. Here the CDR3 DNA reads TGTGCCAGCAGTTTGGGACAGGCCCCCGAGCAGTACTTC. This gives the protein CASSLGQAPEQYF.

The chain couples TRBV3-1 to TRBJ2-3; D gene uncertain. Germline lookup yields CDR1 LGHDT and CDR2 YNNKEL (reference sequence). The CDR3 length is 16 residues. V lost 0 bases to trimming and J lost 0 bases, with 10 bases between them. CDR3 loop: CASSQDGRLSTDTQYF. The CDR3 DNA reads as TGTGCCAGCAGCCAAGATGGGCGGCTAAGCACAGATACGCAGTATTTT.

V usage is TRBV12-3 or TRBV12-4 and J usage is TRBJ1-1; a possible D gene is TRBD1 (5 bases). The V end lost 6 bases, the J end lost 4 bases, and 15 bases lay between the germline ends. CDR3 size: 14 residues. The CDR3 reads CASRAQGGSTEAFF. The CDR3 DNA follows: TGTGCCAGCAGAGCCCAGGGCGGGAGCACTGAAGCTTTCTTT.